One T cell receptor (beta chain) is described in this entry. Its target is unknown. Data came from immunoSEQ multiplex PCR; TCRdb stores just in-frame clones and leaves some out. The sample carries 85,000 to 130,000 clones, about 88% recorded once. These data come from a study of graft-versus-host responses after intestinal transplantation. CDR3 length equals 14 residues. CDR1 SGHDT and CDR2 YYEEEE come from the germline V gene. V lost 7 bases, J lost 4 bases, and 17 bases lay in between. The receptor was isolated from a human donor who received an intestinal transplant. The gene calls are TRBV5-6 and TRBJ1-2; possible D gene TRBD1, 5 bases. This specimen was unstimulated CD4+ T cells sorted from spleen or lymph node cells, taken before intestinal transplant. CDR3 sequence reads: CASHRPTGPYGYTF. DNA of the CDR3: TGTGCCAGCCACCGACCCACAGGCCCCTATGGCTACACCTTC.